These 15 T cell receptor beta chains were sequenced from one sample in a study of CD8 T cells in ankylosing spondylitis. Via MiXCR, TCRdb re-called the 5' RACE reads, giving one row per CDR3 protein. The data contain about 200,000 distinct CDR3 sequences, roughly 13% of them seen just once; the ten biggest clones take up approximately 15%. The material sequenced was blood, either unsorted or a sorted T cell fraction (not recorded which). The receptor source for this set is a male donor with ankylosing spondylitis or in good health (not recorded which).

This clonotype was detected only a few times. The chain links TRBV25-1 to TRBJ2-7; D gene uncertain. The CDR3 extends over 13 amino acids. Germline CDR1 is MGHDK and CDR2 is SYGVNS. V was pared by 3 bases and J by 2 bases, with 8 bases between. The CDR3, as DNA: TGTGCCAGCAGTGAGTCGGTCACCTACGAGCAGTACTTC. Its translation: CASSESVTYEQYF.

This clonotype was observed many times. The CDR3 DNA sequence: TGTGCCAGCCGACTCGACTATGAGCAGTTCTTC. Amino acid sequence: CASRLDYEQFF. The chain carries TRBV7-9 and TRBJ2-1; D remains ambiguous. The CDR3 consists of 11 residues. Trimming shortened V by 8 bases and J by 8 bases, and 10 bases separated the two germline ends. In germline, CDR1 is SEHNR, CDR2 FQNEAQ (reference sequence).

The chain employs TRBV4-1 and TRBJ2-2; D may be TRBD2 (6 bases). Germline lookup yields CDR1 MGHRA and CDR2 YSYEKL. This CDR3 comprises 16 residues. Trimming pared 0 bases from V and 2 bases from J, leaving 10 bases between. The CDR3 protein is CASSQEGAGNTGELFF. DNA for the CDR3: TGCGCCAGCAGCCAAGAGGGTGCGGGAAACACCGGGGAGCTGTTTTTT.

This clonotype was detected only a few times. The chain is built from TRBV5-5 and TRBJ2-1, with 9 positions matching TRBD1. The CDR3 is made up of 16 amino acids. The V segment lost 3 bases and the J segment 2 bases; nucleotides outside the gene matches: 6. CDR1 SGHKS and CDR2 YYEKEE come from the germline V gene (reference sequence). As DNA, the CDR3 is TGTGCCAGCAGCTGGGTCGGGGACAGGGCCTACAATGAGCAGTTCTTC. Protein: CASSWVGDRAYNEQFF.

The chain employs TRBV12-3 or TRBV12-4 and TRBJ2-7; D not resolved. There are 12 residues in the CDR3. V lost 2 bases and J 5 bases, leaving 7 bases between the germline ends. This CDR3 reads CASSLTTDEQYF. CDR3 nucleotide sequence: TGTGCCAGCAGTTTAACTACGGACGAGCAGTACTTC.

This chain joins TRBV10-1 and TRBJ2-1, with TRBD2 identical over 8 bases. The V and J ends lost 5 bases and 8 bases, in that order; junction bases with no gene match: 11. Germline loops: CDR1 WNHNN, CDR2 SYGVQD (reference sequence). The CDR3 totals 15 residues. CDR3 amino acids: CASSPRGAGDDEQFF. In DNA form, the CDR3 reads TGCGCCAGCAGTCCCAGGGGAGCGGGAGATGATGAGCAGTTCTTC.

In this sample, this clonotype turned up a few times. V and J are TRBV6-2 or TRBV6-3 and TRBJ2-7; the D gene is possibly TRBD2 (6 bases). The CDR3 is 15 residues long. Germline V gene lookup returns CDR1 MNHEY and CDR2 SVGEGT. V lost 6 bases and J lost 0, with 15 bases in between. CDR3 residues: CASRSGDSHSYEQYF. CDR3 nucleotide sequence: TGTGCCAGCAGGAGTGGGGACTCCCACTCCTACGAGCAGTACTTC.

Within the sample, this clonotype is large. This sequence joins TRBV6-4 and TRBJ2-2; D remains unclear. V lost 4 bases to trimming and J lost 4 bases, with 10 bases between them. This CDR3 region has 14 residues. In germline, CDR1 is MRHNA, CDR2 SNTAGT. CDR3 protein: CASSVQVATGELFF. The CDR3 DNA follows: TGTGCCAGCAGTGTTCAAGTGGCCACCGGGGAGCTGTTTTTT.

This clonotype was counted a few times. The J gene is TRBJ2-3, the V gene TRBV7-9; D call uncertain. V gave up 2 bases and J gave up 5 bases, with 8 bases separating them. Germline assignment: CDR1 SEHNR and CDR2 FQNEAQ (reference sequence). The CDR3 contains 13 residues. The CDR3 nucleotides are TGTGCCAGCAGCTTATCCGAGAGAGATACGCAGTATTTT. Its protein product is CASSLSERDTQYF.

This clonotype was counted only a few times. The V gene is TRBV4-1, the J gene TRBJ2-1; D not resolved. The CDR3 is 18 residues long. Germline-derived CDR1 and CDR2 are MGHRA and YSYEKL. Trimming removed 0 bases from V and 6 bases from J, with 21 bases in between. The CDR3 nucleotides read TGCGCCAGCAGCCAAGATCTTGTGGGGTGGAGCCCCCCCAATGAGCAGTTCTTC. This sequence encodes CASSQDLVGWSPPNEQFF.

The DNA for the CDR3 is TGTGCCAGCAGACCCTGGGACGGGATGAACACTGAAGCTTTCTTT. As protein: CASRPWDGMNTEAFF. The J gene is TRBJ1-1, the V gene TRBV5-5, with a tentative D call TRBD1 (5 bases). Germline-derived CDR1 and CDR2 are SGHKS and YYEKEE (reference sequence). V lost 5 bases to trimming and J lost 0 bases, with 14 bases between them. The CDR3 is 15 residues long.

The chain employs TRBV7-9 and TRBJ2-1; D not resolved. The germline V gene has CDR1 SEHNR and CDR2 FQNEAQ (reference sequence). The CDR3 spans 13 residues. V lost 3 bases and J lost 8, with 11 bases in between. The CDR3: CASSLASRDEQFF. The CDR3 DNA reads as TGTGCCAGCAGCTTGGCTAGTCGCGATGAGCAGTTCTTC. The full variable domain, rest sourced from reference TRBV7-9 and TRBJ2-1, is DTGVSQNPRHKITKRGQNVTFRCDPISEHNRLYWYRQTLGQGPEFLTYFQNEAQLEKSRLLSDRFSAERPKGSFSTLEIQRTEQGDSAMYLCASSLASRDEQFFGPGTRLTVL.

This clonotype was picked up many times. The chain is built from TRBV12-3 or TRBV12-4 and TRBJ2-1, with TRBD2 matching 7 bases. This CDR3 has 17 amino acids. After removal of 5 bases from V and 0 bases from J, the junction contained 10 bases not matched to a gene. The CDR3 coding sequence is TGTGCCAGCAGTGGTGGACCTGGACTAGTCTCCTACAATGAGCAGTTCTTC. Protein product: CASSGGPGLVSYNEQFF.

This clonotype has ten or more counts. The chain joins TRBV12-3 or TRBV12-4 to TRBJ2-1, with D tentatively TRBD1 (6 bases). This CDR3 has 13 amino acids. The ends were cut back, 1 base at V and 6 bases at J, with 7 bases in the middle. Here the CDR3 reads CASSLGGGNEQFF. The CDR3 DNA follows: TGTGCCAGCAGTTTAGGAGGGGGCAATGAGCAGTTCTTC.

The chain combines TRBV19 with TRBJ2-7, with D possibly being TRBD1 (5 bases). The CDR3 is 13 residues long. Between the trimmed V and J ends, which lost 3 bases and 7 bases, there was a span of 13 bases. Germline-derived CDR1 and CDR2 are LNHDA and SQIVND (reference sequence). The CDR3 DNA follows: TGTGCCAGTAGTATCATGGGGCTAGGGGAGCAGTACTTC. It translates to CASSIMGLGEQYF. Full variable domain (missing parts from reference TRBV19 and TRBJ2-7): DGGITQSPKYLFRKEGQNVTLSCEQNLNHDAMYWYRQDPGQGLRLIYYSQIVNDFQKGDIAEGYSVSREKKESFPLTVTSAQKNPTAFYLCASSIMGLGEQYFGPGTRLTVT.